This TCR beta chain was captured in a study of T-cell memory formation after mild COVID-19. The wider study: TCR clusters were mostly confined to one donor each. Whole-study findings and limits: Cross-reactive memory seemingly joined, as some responding clones were found in pre-infection memory.

Barcoded TCR alpha and TCR beta cDNA libraries with UMIs came from 5'RACE using constant-segment primers. Using its own MiXCR run on the 5' RACE reads, TCRdb lists one record per CDR3 protein. The sample includes roughly 240,000 distinct CDR3 sequences, 15% of them seen just once. This clonotype was counted between two and nine times. Its specificity is not known. V lost 5 bases to trimming and J lost 6 bases, with 13 bases between them. Germline values: CDR1 LGHNA, CDR2 YNFKEQ. The CDR3 sequence is 14 residues long. The sequence was collected from an adult woman who had mild COVID-19 (a few samples of this study predate the infection). Cell type and time point are not known. Sequencing used PBMCs or a T cell subset sorted from them (not recorded which). The chain links TRBV4-2 to TRBJ2-2; D is uncertain. DNA for the CDR3: TGTGCCAGCAGCTATGTAGGGTTTCCCGGGGAGCTGTTTTTT. It translates to CASSYVGFPGELFF.